These 16 T cell receptor beta chains originate from one sample sequenced in a study of OX40 agonist ivuxolimab in advanced cancers. Only in-frame clones appear in the TCRdb table, and some are missing; sequencing was by immunoSEQ multiplex PCR. The table has about 46,000 clones, around nine tenths seen once. Source: CD4+ or CD8+ T cells sorted from blood, taken in a trial of the OX40 agonist ivuxolimab. The receptors derive from an adult with an advanced solid tumor such as melanoma, head and neck, liver or kidney cancer.

The chain recombines TRBV19 with TRBJ1-1, with D hard to call. There are 11 residues in the CDR3. Deletions cut 7 bases from V and 7 bases from J, with 10 bases between. Germline V CDR1 and CDR2: LNHDA, SQIVND (reference sequence). The CDR3 DNA reads TGTGCCAGTACCCCTGGCAGTGAAGCTTTCTTT. Its translation is CASTPGSEAFF. Complete variable domain (other parts from reference TRBV19 and TRBJ1-1): DGGITQSPKYLFRKEGQNVTLSCEQNLNHDAMYWYRQDPGQGLRLIYYSQIVNDFQKGDIAEGYSVSREKKESFPLTVTSAQKNPTAFYLCASTPGSEAFFGQGTRLTVV.

The V gene is TRBV13, the J gene TRBJ2-2; D gene ambiguous. The CDR3 covers 13 residues. V lost 7 bases and J 7 bases, leaving 13 bases between the germline ends. Germline V gives CDR1 PRHDT, CDR2 FYEKMQ (reference sequence). Here the CDR3 reads CASTPRPGGELFF. In DNA form, the CDR3 reads TGTGCCAGCACCCCTCGGCCGGGCGGGGAGCTGTTTTTT.

The genes are TRBV10-3 and TRBJ2-7, with D maybe TRBD1 (5 bases). The germline V gene encodes CDR1 ENHRY and CDR2 SYGVKD. The V and J ends lost 0 bases and 2 bases respectively, with 5 bases between them. CDR3 length: 13 residues. The DNA of the CDR3 is TGTGCCATCAGTGAGTCGGGGCCCTACGAGCAGTACTTC. It translates to CAISESGPYEQYF.

This chain uses TRBV14 with TRBJ1-1, with D tentatively TRBD1 (5 bases). The length of the CDR3 is 16 residues. Germline assignment: CDR1 SGHDN and CDR2 FVKESK. The ends were cut back, 0 bases at V and 0 bases at J, with 11 bases in the middle. CDR3 sequence reads: CASSQDLGHMNTEAFF. The DNA for the CDR3 is TGTGCCAGCAGCCAAGATCTGGGGCACATGAACACTGAAGCTTTCTTT.

This clone was recorded only once. The chain recombines TRBV4-3 with TRBJ2-1; no definite D call. The CDR3 is 17 amino acids. Germline V lookup: CDR1 LGHNA, CDR2 YSLEER. With 0 bases removed from V and 8 bases from J, the gap between germline ends came to 20 bases. CDR3 in DNA: TGCGCCAGCAGCCAAGATCCTTGGGGAAACTGGCGCGATGAGCAGTTCTTC. Its translation is CASSQDPWGNWRDEQFF.

This clone was seen only once. The chain links TRBV10-2 to TRBJ2-7; TRBD1 aligns across 9 bases. The CDR3 covers 16 residues. After removal of 3 bases from V and 2 bases from J, the junction contained 8 bases not matched to a gene. CDR1 and CDR2 (germline): WSHSY, SAAADI. CDR3 loop: CASSDLGTGHPYEQYF. In nucleotides, the CDR3 is TGCGCCAGCAGTGACCTAGGGACAGGGCACCCCTACGAGCAGTACTTC.

The V call is TRBV27, the J call TRBJ1-6; TRBD1 matches at 7 bases. Losses at the gene ends were 0 bases for V and 8 bases for J; bases not matched to a gene: 4. Germline V gives CDR1 MNHEY, CDR2 SMNVEV (reference sequence). The CDR3 contains 15 residues. The chain's CDR3 is CASSLSSGGHSPLHF. The CDR3 DNA is TGTGCCAGCAGTTTATCGTCAGGGGGGCATTCACCCCTCCACTTT.

This clone was counted a single time. The chain has TRBV6-5 and TRBJ1-1, with 9 bases aligning to TRBD1. Germline CDR1 is MNHEY and CDR2 is SVGAGI. Losses at the gene ends were 0 bases for V and 4 bases for J; bases not matched to a gene: 0. CDR3 length equals 14 residues. CDR3 in amino acids: CASSYSTGGTEAFF. CDR3 nucleotide sequence: TGTGCCAGCAGTTACTCGACAGGGGGCACTGAAGCTTTCTTT.

V is TRBV9 and J is TRBJ1-4; maybe TRBD1 (5 bases). V was trimmed by 3 bases and J by 3 bases, leaving 15 bases between them. The CDR3 runs to 16 residues. Germline-derived CDR1 and CDR2 are SGDLS and YYNGEE. CDR3 sequence (DNA): TGTGCCAGCAGCGCATGGAGTGCGGGACCTAATGAAAAACTGTTTTTT. Translated: CASSAWSAGPNEKLFF.

As concerns this clone: A read error is possible here, since a much larger clone lies one base away. This chain connects TRBV7-2 to TRBJ2-3; D uncertain. CDR3 size: 16 residues. Germline CDR1 is SGHTA and CDR2 is FQGNSA. The V end was cut by 1 base, the J end by 0 bases, with 11 bases between. The CDR3, as DNA: TGTGCCAGCAGCTTAGTTTACCATTCTAGCACAGATACGCAGTATTTT. Translation: CASSLVYHSSTDTQYF.

The gene calls are TRBV27 and TRBJ2-2; 10 nucleotides agree with TRBD2. CDR1 MNHEY and CDR2 SMNVEV come from the germline V gene (reference sequence). Unmatched junction bases numbered 4, after V lost 3 bases and J lost 6 bases. The CDR3 has 15 amino acids. In DNA, the CDR3 is TGTGCCAGCAGTTTCTTAGCGGGAGGAGCCGGGGAGCTGTTTTTT. Protein product: CASSFLAGGAGELFF.

This clone was seen a handful of times. The chain combines TRBV21-1 with TRBJ1-1. TRBV21-1 is a recognized pseudogene. This CDR3 contains 14 residues. The CDR3 nucleotides read TGTGCCAGCAGCCCCCAGGGGGAGGGGACTGAAGCTTTCTTT. Its translation is CASSPQGEGTEAFF.

The chain is built from TRBV4-3 and TRBJ2-7; D is ambiguous. V lost 0 bases and J lost 3, with 6 bases in between. Looked up from germline, CDR1 is LGHNA and CDR2 is YSLEER. CDR3 length: 13 residues. CDR3 sequence (DNA): TGCGCCAGCAGCCAAGATCTCAACTACGAGCAGTACTTC. Translated, it gives CASSQDLNYEQYF.

The rearrangement joins TRBV29-1 to TRBJ2-1; either TRBD1 or TRBD2 may supply D (6 bases each). The CDR3 loop spans 16 amino acids. Germline V gene sequence: CDR1 SQVTM, CDR2 ANQGSEA. Trimming cost V 7 bases and J 7 bases, with 26 bases left between them. The CDR3 DNA reads TGCAGCGCTGGAACCGTAGTCGGGGGCGCGAGAAATGAGCAGTTCTTC. It yields the protein CSAGTVVGGARNEQFF.

The chain recombines TRBV27 with TRBJ2-7, with D maybe TRBD1 (5 bases). V lost 5 bases, J lost 3 bases, and 8 bases lay in between. This CDR3 contains 12 residues. The V gene's germline CDR1 is MNHEY and CDR2 SMNVEV (reference sequence). This CDR3 is CASSPTGYEQYF. The DNA of the CDR3 is TGTGCCAGCAGTCCAACAGGCTACGAGCAGTACTTC.

V usage is TRBV9 and J usage is TRBJ2-7, with 12 positions matching TRBD2. The J segment lost 2 bases and the V segment lost 4 bases, leaving 10 bases of the junction unmatched. There are 17 residues in the CDR3. Germline CDR1 SGDLS, CDR2 YYNGEE. The CDR3 sequence is CASSPEGLAGGPYEQYF. The DNA of the CDR3 is TGTGCCAGCAGCCCAGAAGGGCTAGCGGGGGGGCCCTACGAGCAGTACTTC.